Shown below are 28 T cell receptor beta chains from a single sample sequenced in a study of PD-1 blockade in classical Hodgkin lymphoma. Every patient relapsed after autologous stem cell transplantation, and brentuximab vedotin exposure varied. TCRdb keeps only in-frame clones here, not all; method: immunoSEQ multiplex PCR. The sample includes over 70,000 clones, around nine tenths of them seen just once. The sample in question was peripheral blood mononuclear cells (PBMCs), obtained at baseline. These receptors were obtained from a human donor with classical Hodgkin lymphoma.

This chain links TRBV9 with TRBJ1-2, with D perhaps matching TRBD1 (5 bases). The V end was cut by 0 bases, the J end by 0 bases, with 12 bases between. The CDR3 loop spans 16 amino acids. Germline loops: CDR1 SGDLS, CDR2 YYNGEE. CDR3 loop: CASSVAAGPSNYGYTF. The DNA of the CDR3 is TGTGCCAGCAGCGTAGCTGCGGGACCTTCTAACTATGGCTACACCTTC.

The rearrangement uses TRBV2 and TRBJ1-2, with D possibly matching TRBD1 (6 bases). V dropped 5 bases and J dropped 0 bases, with 13 bases sitting between them. The length of the CDR3 is 15 residues. Germline CDR1 SNHLY, CDR2 FYNNEI. This chain's CDR3 is CASSRGGQANYGYTF. CDR3 nucleotide sequence: TGTGCCAGCAGTCGGGGGGGGCAAGCTAACTATGGCTACACCTTC.

The genes are TRBV10-3 and TRBJ1-2, with D possibly being TRBD1 (5 bases). V gave up 7 bases and J gave up 4 bases, with 16 bases separating them. Germline V gene lookup returns CDR1 ENHRY and CDR2 SYGVKD. CDR3 length: 14 amino acids. The CDR3 region is CAITQGGGGYGYTF. The CDR3 coding sequence is TGTGCCATCACTCAAGGTGGGGGGGGCTATGGCTACACCTTC.

The rearrangement joins TRBV10-3 to TRBJ2-7; 7 bases are a match to TRBD1. V was clipped by 6 bases and J by 3 bases; unmatched bases: 2. CDR1 and CDR2 (germline): ENHRY, SYGVKD. CDR3 size: 12 residues. The chain's CDR3 is CAIRGDSYEQYF. DNA of the CDR3: TGTGCCATCAGGGGGGACAGCTACGAGCAGTACTTC.

The chain joins TRBV27 to TRBJ1-1; 7 bases fit TRBD1. The CDR3 length is 16 residues. The trim removed 9 bases at V and 4 bases at J, leaving 17 bases unmatched. Germline loops: CDR1 MNHEY, CDR2 SMNVEV (reference sequence). The chain's CDR3 is CASWGDRHNRLTEAFF. The CDR3 DNA follows: TGTGCCAGTTGGGGGGACAGACATAATCGGCTCACTGAAGCTTTCTTT.

The chain has TRBV25-1 and TRBJ2-2; 7 positions agree with TRBD1. In germline, CDR1 is MGHDK, CDR2 SYGVNS. V lost 6 bases and J lost 7; bases outside the gene matches: 8. This CDR3 has 14 residues. CDR3 DNA sequence: TGTGCCAGCAGCCCCACAGGGGCTGGCGGGGAGCTGTTTTTT. Protein sequence: CASSPTGAGGELFF.

The chain employs TRBV5-8 and TRBJ2-1; 10 nucleotides match TRBD2. CDR3 length equals 13 residues. The V gene end was trimmed by 0 bases and the J gene end by 10 bases; junction bases not matched to a gene: 1. Germline CDR1 reads SGHTS; CDR2 reads YDEGEE. The CDR3 nucleotides are TGTGCCAGCAGCTTGGAACTAGCGGGGGAGCAGTTCTTC. Translating gives CASSLELAGEQFF.

CDR3 in DNA: TGTGCCAGCAGCCCAATGGCGTGGGCGGAGTACAATGAGCAGTTCTTC. It encodes CASSPMAWAEYNEQFF. The chain links TRBV11-1 to TRBJ2-1; no clear D gene. The CDR3 is made up of 16 amino acids. The V gene lost 5 bases and the J gene lost 4 bases, with 18 bases spanning the gap. From germline, CDR1 is SGHAT and CDR2 FQDESV (reference sequence).

The chain combines TRBV29-1 with TRBJ1-2; D may be TRBD1 (5 bases). The V end was cut by 4 bases, the J end by 8 bases, with 11 bases between. The length of the CDR3 is 11 residues. The germline gives CDR1 SQVTM, CDR2 ANQGSEA. CDR3 nucleotides: TGCAGCGTTGTTGGACGACAGGGCTACACCTTC. The encoded protein is CSVVGRQGYTF.

This clone was observed a single time. V is TRBV28 and J is TRBJ2-3, with D perhaps matching TRBD1 (6 bases). Trimming removed 2 bases from V and 5 bases from J, with 14 bases in between. Germline V gene data show CDR1 as MDHEN and CDR2 as SYDVKM. The CDR3 contains 15 residues. CDR3 loop: CASSLMGASQDTQYF. CDR3 DNA sequence: TGTGCCAGCAGTTTAATGGGGGCGAGTCAAGATACGCAGTATTTT.

J is TRBJ2-5 and V is TRBV7-9; D tentatively fits TRBD1 or TRBD2 (6 bases each). The CDR3 sequence is 16 residues long. Trimming pared 5 bases from V and 3 bases from J, leaving 19 bases between. Germline CDR1 and CDR2: SEHNR and FQNEAQ (reference sequence). The CDR3 loop reads CASSPPRGLGKETQYF. Written as DNA, the CDR3 is TGTGCCAGCAGCCCCCCCCGGGGGCTAGGTAAAGAGACCCAGTACTTC.

This sequence joins TRBV7-9 and TRBJ2-7; 7 bases align to TRBD2. CDR1 and CDR2 (germline): SEHNR, FQNEAQ (reference sequence). Unmatched junction bases numbered 8, after V lost 0 bases and J lost 3 bases. The CDR3 spans 16 residues. The CDR3 sequence is CASSLAATSALYEQYF. The CDR3 region has the DNA TGTGCCAGCAGCTTAGCGGCAACTAGCGCCCTCTACGAGCAGTACTTC.

The J gene is TRBJ2-2, the V gene TRBV4-2; D is perhaps TRBD1 or TRBD2 (5 bases each). With 1 base removed from V and 6 bases from J, the gap between germline ends came to 15 bases. There are 16 residues in the CDR3. Germline CDR1 and CDR2: LGHNA and YNFKEQ. The CDR3 DNA follows: TGTGCCAGCAGCCAAGCAGCCCGGGGCCAGGCCGGGGAGCTGTTTTTT. Translated: CASSQAARGQAGELFF.

The gene calls are TRBV7-9 and TRBJ2-2; the D is unclear. The CDR3 sequence is 14 residues long. Looked up from germline, CDR1 is SEHNR and CDR2 is FQNEAQ (reference sequence). V shed 5 bases and J shed 6 bases, with 13 bases lying between them. The CDR3 protein is CASSRLPSSGELFF. For the CDR3, the DNA is TGTGCCAGCAGCCGACTCCCTAGTTCCGGGGAGCTGTTTTTT.

The chain has TRBV7-6 and TRBJ2-1, with 8 bases identical to TRBD1. CDR1 and CDR2 (germline): SGHVS, FNYEAQ. There are 16 residues in the CDR3. Germline trimming cut 3 bases from V and 7 bases from J; bases unmatched to any gene: 11. CDR3 residues: CASSFLDRGTPNEQFF. The CDR3 bases are TGTGCCAGCAGCTTCCTTGACAGGGGCACCCCTAATGAGCAGTTCTTC.

On this clone: The junction does not match germline at one end; this may be a read error. The chain couples TRBV14 to TRBJ1-1; D is undetermined. This CDR3 is 14 amino acids long. Germline V gene data show CDR1 as SGHDN and CDR2 as FVKESK. CDR3: CASSQDLASSAPLF. As DNA, the CDR3 is TGTGCCAGCAGCCAAGATCTGGCTTCTTCCGCCCCACTTTTT.

The rearrangement joins TRBV7-8 to TRBJ2-1; no clear D gene. From germline, CDR1 is SGHVS and CDR2 FQNEAQ. V was cut by 3 bases and J by 0 bases, with 9 bases left in between. The CDR3 totals 15 residues. In DNA, the CDR3 is TGTGCCAGCAGCTTTGTCGAAAGCTCCTACAATGAGCAGTTCTTC. It translates to CASSFVESSYNEQFF.

This clone has just one count. CDR3 sequence (DNA): TGTGCCAGCAGTGACCCGGGAGATACGCAGTATTTT. This encodes CASSDPGDTQYF. The V call is TRBV2, the J call TRBJ2-3; D not resolved. The CDR3 is made up of 12 amino acids. Trimming removed 3 bases at V and 5 bases at J, with 6 bases between. Germline V gene lookup returns CDR1 SNHLY and CDR2 FYNNEI.

V gene TRBV15 combines with J gene TRBJ2-2, with 8 bases lining up with TRBD1. Germline loops: CDR1 LNHNV, CDR2 YYDKDF (reference sequence). With V trimmed by 3 bases and J by 1 base, 10 bases remained unmatched. The CDR3 spans 18 residues. The CDR3 protein is CATSSGGLGTGNTGELFF. The CDR3, as DNA: TGTGCCACCAGCAGTGGTGGGTTGGGGACAGGGAACACCGGGGAGCTGTTTTTT.

The J gene is TRBJ1-5, the V gene TRBV27, with 8 bases identical to TRBD1. CDR1 and CDR2 from the germline V gene are MNHEY and SMNVEV (reference sequence). After removal of 2 bases from V and 6 bases from J, the junction contained 6 bases not matched to a gene. The CDR3 runs to 15 residues. The CDR3 DNA reads as TGTGCCAGCAGTTTAGGGCAGGGGGCAGGTCAGCCCCAGCATTTT. Translated: CASSLGQGAGQPQHF.

The chain recombines TRBV30 with TRBJ1-1; possibly TRBD1 for D (5 bases). V was trimmed by 3 bases and J by 4 bases, leaving 18 bases between them. CDR1 is GTSNPN, CDR2 SVGIG, per germline (reference sequence). CDR3 length: 15 amino acids. CDR3 in amino acids: CAWSPPTGRTTEAFF. The CDR3 DNA sequence: TGTGCCTGGAGCCCGCCTACAGGAAGGACCACTGAAGCTTTCTTT. Combining the CDR3 with reference TRBV30 and TRBJ1-1 gives the whole variable domain SQTIHQWPATLVQPVGSPLSLECTVEGTSNPNLYWYRQAAGRGLQLLFYSVGIGQISSEVPQNLSASRPQDRQFILSSKKLLLSDSGFYLCAWSPPTGRTTEAFFGQGTRLTVV.

This clone has more than one count but fewer than ten. The chain employs TRBV29-1 and TRBJ1-1; TRBD1 aligns across 10 bases. The CDR3 sequence is 17 residues long. The junction had 13 bases not matched to a gene; V was cut back by 4 bases and J by 2 bases. Germline CDR1 reads SQVTM; CDR2 reads ANQGSEA. The CDR3 DNA reads as TGCAGCGTTGTCCGGAGACAGGGGGCCTTTGTCAACACTGAAGCTTTCTTT. This gives the protein CSVVRRQGAFVNTEAFF.

The rearrangement uses TRBV5-5 and TRBJ2-7, with D unresolved. Deletions cut 4 bases from V and 3 bases from J, with 14 bases between. This CDR3 comprises 14 residues. Per germline, CDR1 SGHKS and CDR2 YYEKEE (reference sequence). CDR3 sequence: CASSRKDTSYEQYF. CDR3 nucleotide sequence: TGTGCCAGCAGCAGAAAAGACACCAGCTACGAGCAGTACTTC.

The genes are TRBV29-1 and TRBJ2-3, with TRBD1 as a possible D gene (6 bases). Germline CDR1 reads SQVTM; CDR2 reads ANQGSEA. The germline V and J ends were trimmed by 5 bases and 2 bases, with 11 bases remaining between them. This CDR3 region has 13 residues. The CDR3 loop is CSVRGLATDTQYF. CDR3 in DNA: TGCAGCGTTAGGGGGTTAGCCACAGATACGCAGTATTTT.

The rearrangement links TRBV20-1 to TRBJ1-2; D might be TRBD1 (6 bases). Per germline, CDR1 DFQATT and CDR2 SNEGSKA (reference sequence). Trimming took 8 bases from V and 8 from J, leaving 15 bases between them. The CDR3 length is 11 residues. CDR3 sequence: CSHRVAGGYTF. CDR3 DNA sequence: TGCAGTCACAGGGTTGCTGGAGGCTACACCTTC.

The chain has TRBV5-4 and TRBJ2-1; D is unclear. Looked up from germline, CDR1 is SGHNT and CDR2 is YYREEE (reference sequence). Trimming removed 1 base from V and 7 bases from J, with 6 bases in between. CDR3 length: 12 amino acids. DNA of the CDR3: TGTGCCAGCAGCTTGTGGAAAAATGAGCAGTTCTTC. It specifies CASSLWKNEQFF.

This chain connects TRBV30 to TRBJ1-1; D uncertain. CDR3 length: 12 amino acids. Germline V CDR1 and CDR2: GTSNPN, SVGIG (reference sequence). Trimming shortened V by 5 bases and J by 2 bases, and 9 bases separated the two germline ends. The CDR3 DNA reads as TGTGCCTGGGTACTGATTAACACTGAAGCTTTCTTT. Encoded protein: CAWVLINTEAFF.

The V and J genes are TRBV10-1 and TRBJ1-5; D is undetermined. V was cut by 2 bases and J by 6 bases, with 20 bases left in between. The CDR3 runs 17 residues. CDR1 and CDR2 from the germline V gene are WNHNN and SYGVQD (reference sequence). The CDR3 sequence: CASSEPKVADDIQPQHF. The CDR3 DNA follows: TGCGCCAGCAGTGAGCCGAAGGTCGCGGACGACATTCAGCCCCAGCATTTT.